This T cell receptor beta chain was found in a study of Graves' ophthalmopathy and Graves' hyperthyroidism. Study at large: There was a collection of peripheral blood at initial diagnosis, before any treatment.

This clonotype was seen ten or more times. Its antigen is as yet unknown. Those donors who had ophthalmopathy presented with moderate-to-severe activity, a CAS of ≥3, a NOSPECS of ≥4 and a duration under 3 months. A volume of approximately 10 ml of fresh peripheral blood supplied the PBMCs. Overall study results and limits: Thyroid clonotypes that were expanded above 0.001 frequency mostly also appeared in blood.

The authors amplified TCR beta CDR3 regions, and they did so from RNA transcripts for repertoire sequencing. The first round was an RT-PCR with HTBI primers, and the second round was a multiplex PCR. TCRdb itself ran the multiplex PCR reads through MiXCR, one entry per CDR3 protein. This table has hundreds of thousands of distinct CDR3 sequences, 35% to 45% appearing once. The TCR originated in an adult man with Graves' ophthalmopathy. Sequencing input: peripheral blood.

The CDR3 DNA is TGTGCCAGCAGTCTCCCAACAGGGGGGGGAAAACTGTTTTTT. It translates to CASSLPTGGGKLFF. The V gene is TRBV25-1, the J gene TRBJ1-4; 8 nucleotides agree with TRBD1. V was clipped by 5 bases and J by 10 bases; unmatched bases: 9. This CDR3 spans 14 amino acids. CDR1 and CDR2 from the germline V gene are MGHDK and SYGVNS.